The 5 T cell receptor beta chains below come from one sample, sequenced in a study of graft-versus-host responses after intestinal transplantation. Libraries were prepared by immunoSEQ multiplex PCR; TCRdb keeps only in-frame clonotypes and omits some of them. The sample carries about 85,000 clones, roughly 90% recorded once. For these TCRs, the target antigens are not known. The input for sequencing was unstimulated CD8+ T cells sorted from spleen or lymph node cells, taken before transplant. The origin of the receptors is a human donor who was the organ donor for an intestinal transplant.

This clone was seen just once. The rearrangement joins TRBV7-9 to TRBJ2-5; D gene uncertain. The CDR3 has 14 amino acids. CDR1 is SEHNR, CDR2 FQNEAQ, per germline (reference sequence). Trimming shortened V by 5 bases and J by 5 bases, and 15 bases separated the two germline ends. Here the CDR3 DNA reads TGTGCCAGCAGCCCATCCGAGAATAGGGAGACCCAGTACTTC. It encodes CASSPSENRETQYF.

The V gene is TRBV23-1, the J gene TRBJ2-7; 8 bases are shared with TRBD1. TRBV23-1 is recorded as an ORF, its role being uncertain. J gave up 5 bases and V 0 bases, and 0 bases lay outside the gene matches. This CDR3 is 13 amino acids long. The CDR3, as DNA: TGCGCCAGCAGTCAATCGACAGGGGACGAGCAGTACTTC. This translates into CASSQSTGDEQYF.

The gene calls are TRBV9 and TRBJ2-1; D could derive from TRBD1 or TRBD2 (5 bases each). The CDR3 has 15 residues. V was pared by 3 bases and J by 8 bases, with 18 bases between. The germline CDR1 and CDR2 sequences are SGDLS and YYNGEE. In DNA, the CDR3 is TGTGCCAGCAGCGCTGAGGGCAGGGCCGTAGATGAGCAGTTCTTC. Encoded protein: CASSAEGRAVDEQFF.

The chain couples TRBV7-2 to TRBJ2-7; TRBD2 might be the D (5 bases). Germline loops: CDR1 SGHTA, CDR2 FQGNSA. Trimming left V 2 bases short and J 2 bases short, with 13 bases between. The CDR3 sequence is 15 residues long. The CDR3 spells CASSLSLADPYEQYF. The CDR3 DNA reads TGTGCCAGCAGCTTAAGCCTAGCAGACCCCTACGAGCAGTACTTC.

This clone appeared once. This CDR3 is also generated by other DNA sequences in the sample. CDR3 residues: CASSPTGVYEQYF. CDR3 nucleotide sequence: TGTGCCAGCAGCCCCACAGGCGTCTACGAGCAGTACTTC. The chain has TRBV2 and TRBJ2-7, with TRBD1 as a possible D gene (5 bases). Per the germline V gene, CDR1 is SNHLY and CDR2 is FYNNEI. This CDR3 has 13 amino acids. V lost 6 bases to trimming and J lost 3 bases, with 12 bases between them.